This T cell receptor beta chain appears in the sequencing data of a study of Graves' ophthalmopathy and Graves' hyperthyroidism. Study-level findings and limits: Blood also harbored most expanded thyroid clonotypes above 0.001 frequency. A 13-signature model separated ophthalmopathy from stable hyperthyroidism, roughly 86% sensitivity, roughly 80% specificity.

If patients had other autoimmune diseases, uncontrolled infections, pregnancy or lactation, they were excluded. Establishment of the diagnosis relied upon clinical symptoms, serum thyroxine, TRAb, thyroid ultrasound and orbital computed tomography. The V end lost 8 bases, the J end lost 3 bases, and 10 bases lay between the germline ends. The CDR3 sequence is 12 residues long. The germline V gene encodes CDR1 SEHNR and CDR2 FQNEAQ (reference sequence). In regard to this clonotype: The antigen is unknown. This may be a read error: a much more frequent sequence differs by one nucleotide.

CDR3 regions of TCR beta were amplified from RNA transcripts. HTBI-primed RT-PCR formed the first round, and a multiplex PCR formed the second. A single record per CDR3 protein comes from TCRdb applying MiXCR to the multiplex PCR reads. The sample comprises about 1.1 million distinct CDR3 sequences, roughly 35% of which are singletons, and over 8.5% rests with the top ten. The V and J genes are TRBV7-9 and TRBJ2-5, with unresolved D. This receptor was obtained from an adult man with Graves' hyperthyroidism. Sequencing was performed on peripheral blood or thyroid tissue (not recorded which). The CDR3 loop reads CASDLPKETQYF. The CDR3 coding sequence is TGTGCCAGCGACTTACCTAAAGAGACCCAGTACTTC.